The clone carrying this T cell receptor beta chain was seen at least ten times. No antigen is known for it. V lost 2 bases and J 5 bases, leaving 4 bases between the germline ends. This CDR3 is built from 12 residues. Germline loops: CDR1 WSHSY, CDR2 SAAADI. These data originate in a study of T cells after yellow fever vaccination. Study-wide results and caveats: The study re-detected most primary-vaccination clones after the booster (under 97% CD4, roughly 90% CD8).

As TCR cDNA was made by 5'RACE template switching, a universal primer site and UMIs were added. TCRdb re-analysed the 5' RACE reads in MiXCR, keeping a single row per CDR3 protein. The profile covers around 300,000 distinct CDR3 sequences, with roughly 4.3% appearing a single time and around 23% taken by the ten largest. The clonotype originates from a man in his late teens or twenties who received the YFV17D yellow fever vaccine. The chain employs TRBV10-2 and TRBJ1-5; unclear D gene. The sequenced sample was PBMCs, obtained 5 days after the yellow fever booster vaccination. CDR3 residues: CASSEDYQPQHF. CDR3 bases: TGCGCCAGCAGTGAGGACTATCAGCCCCAGCATTTT.